This TCR beta chain originates from a study of blood T cell repertoires in COVID-19. On the study more broadly: Samples came from the United States, Italy and Spain, spanning acute and convalescent COVID-19. In each case, the material was cDNA or gDNA derived from T cells, B-cell-depleted T cells, or PBMCs.

Original processing methods: Researchers report that nucleated cell counts were estimated from reference gene primer amplification. The data were produced by immunoSEQ multiplex PCR, yet TCRdb's version contains in-frame clones alone and is incomplete. Clone size and V and J calls were adopted from that table, with D and trimming inferred from the DNA. In the table there are over 150,000 clones, roughly four fifths of which are singletons. V was shortened by 0 bases and J by 2 bases, with 13 bases between the two germline ends. CDR3 length equals 16 residues. The germline V gene encodes CDR1 SGHRS and CDR2 YFSETQ.

The rearrangement links TRBV5-1 to TRBJ2-3, with TRBD2 as a possible D gene (5 bases). The sequence was obtained from a woman older than 75 with acute or convalescent COVID-19. Specimen: peripheral blood. Here the CDR3 reads CASSLVVRENTDTQYF. The CDR3 nucleotides read TGCGCCAGCAGCTTGGTGGTTAGGGAGAACACAGATACGCAGTATTTT.